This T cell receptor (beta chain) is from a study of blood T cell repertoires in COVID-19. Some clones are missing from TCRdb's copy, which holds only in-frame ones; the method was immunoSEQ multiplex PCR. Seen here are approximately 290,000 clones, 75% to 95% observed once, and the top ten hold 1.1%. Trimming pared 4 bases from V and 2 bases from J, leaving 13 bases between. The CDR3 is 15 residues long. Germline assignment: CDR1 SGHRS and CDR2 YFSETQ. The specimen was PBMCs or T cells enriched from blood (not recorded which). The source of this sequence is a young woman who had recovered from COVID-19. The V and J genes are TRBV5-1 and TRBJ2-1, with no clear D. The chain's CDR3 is CASSPETRTYNEQFF. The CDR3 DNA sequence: TGCGCCAGCAGCCCCGAGACACGTACCTACAATGAGCAGTTCTTC.